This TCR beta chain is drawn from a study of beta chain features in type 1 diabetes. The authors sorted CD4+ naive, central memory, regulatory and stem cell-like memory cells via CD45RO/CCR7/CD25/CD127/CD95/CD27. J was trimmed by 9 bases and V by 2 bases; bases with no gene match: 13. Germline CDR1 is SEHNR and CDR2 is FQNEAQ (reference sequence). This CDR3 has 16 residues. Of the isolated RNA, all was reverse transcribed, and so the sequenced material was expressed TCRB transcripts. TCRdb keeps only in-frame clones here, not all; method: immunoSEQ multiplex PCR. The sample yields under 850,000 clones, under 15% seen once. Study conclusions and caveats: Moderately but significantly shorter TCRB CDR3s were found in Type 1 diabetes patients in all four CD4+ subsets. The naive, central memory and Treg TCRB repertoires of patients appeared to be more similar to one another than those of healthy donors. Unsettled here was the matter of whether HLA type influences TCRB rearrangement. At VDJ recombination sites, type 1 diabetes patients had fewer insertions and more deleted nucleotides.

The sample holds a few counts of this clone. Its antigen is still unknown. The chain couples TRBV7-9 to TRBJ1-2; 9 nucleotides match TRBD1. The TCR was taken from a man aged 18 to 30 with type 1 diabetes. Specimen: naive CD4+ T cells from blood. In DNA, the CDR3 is TGTGCCAGCAGCTTACATGGTTCGGGACAGGGAGGAAGCTACACCTTC. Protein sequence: CASSLHGSGQGGSYTF.